This is a list of T cell receptor beta chains from one sample in a study of cytomegalovirus exposure and HLA in healthy donors. Assay used: immunoSEQ multiplex PCR; TCRdb lists only in-frame clones, some missing. The data show roughly 110,000 clones, about 74% seen once. Input material: PBMCs. The receptors come from a female donor in good health and CMV-seronegative. CDR3s include the opening cysteine and the closing phenylalanine or tryptophan. The order of the fields is J gene, V gene, clone size, D gene, CDR3 protein, CDR3 DNA. The D gene is left open where the match is weak. Clone size, where shown, is once, few, many, or a class for clones that have expanded.

TRBJ2-5,TRBV27,-,TRBD1,CASSLSSGQGIETQYF,TGTGCCAGCAGTTTATCGAGTGGACAGGGTATAGAGACCCAGTACTTC
TRBJ1-2,TRBV7-9,-,-,CASSTRTGYNYGYTF,TGTGCCAGCAGCACCCGAACAGGTTATAACTATGGCTACACCTTC
TRBJ1-2,TRBV5-1,few,-,CASSSSAGDYGYTF,TGCGCCAGCAGCTCCTCGGCGGGAGACTATGGCTACACCTTC
TRBJ2-2,TRBV15,-,-,CATSEFGQGGTGELFF,TGTGCCACCAGCGAGTTTGGCCAGGGGGGCACCGGGGAGCTGTTTTTT
TRBJ2-7,TRBV6-1,medium-sized,TRBD1,CASSEGTGAAYEQYF,TGTGCCAGCAGTGAAGGGACAGGGGCAGCCTACGAGCAGTACTTC
TRBJ1-6,TRBV9,-,-,CASSAPGGGQNSPLHF,TGTGCCAGCAGCGCCCCGGGGGGAGGGCAGAATTCACCCCTCCACTTT
TRBJ2-1,TRBV19,-,-,CASQADSSYNEQFF,TGTGCCAGTCAAGCGGATAGCTCCTACAATGAGCAGTTCTTC
TRBJ1-2,TRBV27,-,TRBD1,CASSLKKQGADGYTF,TGTGCCAGCAGTTTGAAAAAACAGGGGGCCGATGGCTACACCTTC
TRBJ1-2,TRBV29-1,-,-,CSVGGDGTNYGYTF,TGCAGCGTTGGGGGGGACGGGACTAACTATGGCTACACCTTC
TRBJ2-3,TRBV7-2,-,TRBD2,CASSLVWPRRGATQYF,TGTGCCAGCAGCTTAGTTTGGCCGCGGCGGGGGGCGACGCAGTATTTT
TRBJ2-1,TRBV5-5,-,TRBD1,CASRIGQGAAYEQFF,TGTGCCAGCAGAATCGGACAGGGGGCTGCATATGAGCAGTTCTTC
TRBJ2-7,TRBV27,-,-,CASSLYTGPRYEQYF,TGTGCCAGCAGTTTATATACAGGCCCTAGATACGAGCAGTACTTC
TRBJ2-3,TRBV6-5,-,TRBD1,CASSYGTGGFDTQYF,TGTGCCAGCAGTTACGGGACAGGGGGTTTCGATACGCAGTATTTT
TRBJ1-5,TRBV6-5,-,-,CATRRGRYDQPQHF,TGTGCCACAAGGCGGGGGCGATACGATCAGCCCCAGCATTTT
TRBJ2-7,TRBV9,-,TRBD2,CASSLSTSGGVYEQYF,TGTGCCAGCAGCTTATCGACTAGCGGGGGGGTCTACGAGCAGTACTTC
TRBJ1-1,TRBV12-5,-,-,CASGLTALMNTEAFF,TGTGCTAGTGGTTTGACAGCCCTCATGAACACTGAAGCTTTCTTT
TRBJ2-7,TRBV5-1,once,TRBD2,CASSLGTSGGAGEQYF,TGCGCCAGCAGCTTGGGGACTAGCGGGGGGGCGGGTGAGCAGTACTTC
TRBJ1-2,TRBV5-1,-,TRBD1,CASSPWDRSDYGYTF,TGCGCCAGCAGCCCTTGGGACAGGAGCGACTATGGCTACACCTTC
TRBJ2-7,TRBV19,-,TRBD1,CASRRDRGSYEQYF,TGTGCCAGTCGTCGGGACAGGGGCTCCTACGAGCAGTACTTC
TRBJ2-7,TRBV6-5,-,-,CASSYSTGQYSYEQYF,TGTGCCAGCAGTTACTCCACCGGACAGTATTCCTACGAGCAGTACTTC
TRBJ1-1,TRBV7-2,-,-,CASSSPMNTEAFF,TGTGCCAGCAGCTCGCCTATGAACACTGAAGCTTTCTTT
TRBJ2-7,TRBV5-6,-,TRBD1,CASRRDRDEYF,TGTGCCAGCAGACGCGACAGGGATGAGTACTTC
TRBJ1-2,TRBV6-1,-,TRBD1,CASSRGQGIGYTF,TGTGCCAGCAGTAGAGGACAGGGTATTGGCTACACCTTC
TRBJ1-1,TRBV25-1,-,-,CASSEVGEAFF,TGTGCCAGCAGTGAGGTCGGTGAAGCTTTCTTT
TRBJ2-1,TRBV12-5,-,-,CASGLESDTSEQFF,TGTGCTAGTGGTTTGGAGTCAGATACCTCTGAGCAGTTCTTC
TRBJ2-7,TRBV4-2,-,TRBD2,CASSQFSGTSGYYEQYF,TGTGCCAGCAGCCAGTTCTCTGGGACTAGCGGGTACTACGAGCAGTACTTC
TRBJ1-4,TRBV6-5,-,TRBD1,CASRDRATNEKLFF,TGTGCCAGCCGGGACAGGGCAACTAATGAAAAACTGTTTTTT
TRBJ2-7,TRBV30,-,-,CAWSEGGWVGEQYF,TGTGCCTGGAGCGAAGGCGGCTGGGTCGGCGAGCAGTACTTC
TRBJ1-3,TRBV18,-,TRBD1,CASSPTTGAGNTIYF,TGTGCCAGCTCACCGACGACAGGGGCAGGAAACACCATATATTTT
TRBJ2-3,TRBV2,-,-,CASSAGQFDTQYF,TGTGCCAGCAGCGCCGGACAGTTTGATACGCAGTATTTT
TRBJ1-3,TRBV6-5,-,-,CASSSSGSNTIYF,TGTGCCAGCAGTTCGTCAGGGTCCAACACCATATATTTT
TRBJ2-2,TRBV27,-,TRBD1,CASSLIGTGGFGELFF,TGTGCCAGCAGTTTAATCGGGACAGGGGGTTTTGGGGAGCTGTTTTTT
TRBJ2-1,TRBV5-4,-,-,CASSLGRLVPSSYNEQFF,TGTGCCAGCAGCTTGGGTCGATTAGTACCCTCCTCCTACAATGAGCAGTTCTTC
TRBJ2-5,TRBV6-5,-,-,CASRGGGRETQYF,TGTGCCAGCCGGGGAGGAGGGCGGGAGACCCAGTACTTC
TRBJ2-3,TRBV6-1,medium-sized,-,CASSGAAGGTDTQYF,TGTGCCAGCAGTGGGGCGGCAGGGGGCACAGATACGCAGTATTTT
TRBJ2-7,TRBV6-1,-,-,CASNPAAPYEQYF,TGTGCCAGCAACCCGGCGGCACCCTACGAGCAGTACTTC
TRBJ1-2,TRBV7-8,-,TRBD1,CASSLGVSRDRVIYGYTF,TGTGCCAGCAGCTTAGGAGTTAGTCGGGACAGGGTAATCTATGGCTACACCTTC
TRBJ2-1,TRBV14,-,TRBD1,CASSLRQGFSYNEQFF,TGTGCCAGCAGCTTAAGACAGGGTTTCTCCTACAATGAGCAGTTCTTC
TRBJ1-1,TRBV21-1,-,-,CASSSLQGGKRGRTEAFF,TGTGCCAGCAGCTCGCTACAAGGTGGAAAACGGGGTAGAACTGAAGCTTTCTTT
TRBJ2-5,TRBV5-1,-,TRBD2,CASSLAAGGVQETQYF,TGCGCCAGCAGCTTGGCCGCGGGGGGGGTCCAAGAGACCCAGTACTTC
TRBJ2-1,TRBV11-3,-,-,CASSGRNNEQFF,TGTGCCAGCTCAGGGCGCAACAATGAGCAGTTCTTC
TRBJ2-1,TRBV7-2,-,TRBD2,CASSFAGDTYNEQFF,TGTGCCAGCAGCTTTGCGGGGGATACCTACAATGAGCAGTTCTTC
TRBJ2-7,TRBV7-9,-,-,CASSLLRGRGSYEQYF,TGTGCCAGCAGCCTATTGCGCGGCCGGGGCTCCTACGAGCAGTACTTC
TRBJ2-6,TRBV6-1,-,-,CASREGGAGANVLTF,TGTGCCAGCAGGGAGGGGGGGGCTGGGGCCAACGTCCTGACTTTC
TRBJ1-6,TRBV11-3,once,-,CASSLILSPLHF,TGTGCCAGCAGCTTAATTTTATCCCCCCTCCACTTT
TRBJ1-2,TRBV27,-,-,CASSFRRAYGYTF,TGTGCCAGCAGTTTTAGGAGGGCCTATGGCTACACCTTC
TRBJ1-2,TRBV28,-,-,CASSRLNYGYTF,TGTGCCAGCTCCCGACTGAACTATGGCTACACCTTC
TRBJ2-7,TRBV19,-,-,CASANGSLRVEQYF,TGTGCCAGTGCTAACGGGTCCCTGAGGGTCGAGCAGTACTTC
TRBJ2-7,TRBV19,few,TRBD1,CASSETGTGLTEQYF,TGTGCCAGTAGTGAAACCGGGACAGGGCTTACCGAGCAGTACTTC
TRBJ2-7,TRBV6-1,-,TRBD1,CASSETGGPYEQYF,TGTGCCAGCAGTGAAACAGGGGGTCCCTACGAGCAGTACTTC
TRBJ1-2,TRBV4-2,few,-,CASSQERGGAYGYTF,TGTGCCAGCAGCCAAGAGCGCGGGGGTGCCTATGGCTACACCTTC
TRBJ1-2,TRBV6-1,once,-,CASSNRANYGYTF,TGTGCCAGCAGCAACAGGGCTAACTATGGCTACACCTTC
TRBJ1-6,TRBV6-1,-,-,CASERHPNSPLHF,TGTGCCAGCGAGAGGCATCCTAATTCACCCCTCCACTTT
TRBJ2-3,TRBV4-2,-,TRBD2,CASSQGVWRLAGGLGDTQYF,TGTGCCAGCAGCCAAGGGGTTTGGAGGTTAGCGGGGGGGCTCGGAGATACGCAGTATTTT
TRBJ2-1,TRBV11-2,-,-,CASRRGWNEQFF,TGTGCCAGCCGTAGAGGCTGGAATGAGCAGTTCTTC